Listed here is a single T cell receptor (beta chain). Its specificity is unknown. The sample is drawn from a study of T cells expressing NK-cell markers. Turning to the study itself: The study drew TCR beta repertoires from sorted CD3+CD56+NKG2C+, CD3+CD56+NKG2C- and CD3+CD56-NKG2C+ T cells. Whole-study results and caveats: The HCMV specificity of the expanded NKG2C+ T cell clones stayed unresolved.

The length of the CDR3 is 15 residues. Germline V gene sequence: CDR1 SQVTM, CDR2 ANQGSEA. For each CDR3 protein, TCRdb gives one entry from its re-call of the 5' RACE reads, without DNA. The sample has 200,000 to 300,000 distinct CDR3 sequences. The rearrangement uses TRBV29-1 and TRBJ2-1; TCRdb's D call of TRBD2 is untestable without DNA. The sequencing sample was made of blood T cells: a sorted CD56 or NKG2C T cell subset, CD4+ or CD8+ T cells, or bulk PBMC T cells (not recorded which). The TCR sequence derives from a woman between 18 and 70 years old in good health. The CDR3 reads CSVYSGGGSYNEQFF.